What follows describes a single T cell receptor (beta chain). No antigen is known for it. The data are from a study of T cell repertoires in ileal Crohn's disease. Study-wide points: Compared with CD4 T cells, sorted CD8 cells carried more expanded clones.

Trimming shortened V by 4 bases and J by 5 bases, and 16 bases separated the two germline ends. The CDR3 totals 14 residues. CDR1 and CDR2 from the germline V gene are SGHDT and YYEEEE. Per sample, approximately 540 nanograms of biopsy DNA were TCRB immunosequenced. The protocol was immunoSEQ multiplex PCR, while the TCRdb copy is restricted to in-frame clones and leaves out a portion. This table has approximately 5,000 clones, 80% to 85% appearing once. The rearrangement joins TRBV5-6 to TRBJ2-7, with D tentatively TRBD1 (5 bases). The receptor was isolated from an adult with Crohn's disease. The sample comprised ileal tissue. Here the CDR3 reads CASSPRGSGNEQYF. CDR3 sequence (DNA): TGTGCCAGCAGCCCGCGTGGATCAGGGAACGAGCAGTACTTC.